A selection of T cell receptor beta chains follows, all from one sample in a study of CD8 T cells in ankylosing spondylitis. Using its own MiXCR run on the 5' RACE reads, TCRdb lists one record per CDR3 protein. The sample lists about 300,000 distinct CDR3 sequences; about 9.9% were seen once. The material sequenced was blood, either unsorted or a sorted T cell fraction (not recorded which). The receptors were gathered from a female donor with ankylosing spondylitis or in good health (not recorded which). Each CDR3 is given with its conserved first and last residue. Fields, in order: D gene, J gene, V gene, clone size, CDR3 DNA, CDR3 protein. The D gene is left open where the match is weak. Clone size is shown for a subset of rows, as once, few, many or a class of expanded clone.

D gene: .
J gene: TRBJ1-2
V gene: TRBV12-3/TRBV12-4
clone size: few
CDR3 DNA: TGTGCCAGCAGTTCCCTCAGGACAGAGGGCACCTTC
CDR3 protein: CASSSLRTEGTF

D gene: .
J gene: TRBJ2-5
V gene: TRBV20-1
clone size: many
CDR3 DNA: TGCAGTGGGACGGGTCAAGAGACCCAGTACTTC
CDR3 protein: CSGTGQETQYF

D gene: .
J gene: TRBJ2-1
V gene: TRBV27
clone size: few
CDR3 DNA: TGTGCCAGCACCGCACAGAAGACCTCCTACAATGAGCAGTTCTTC
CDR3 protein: CASTAQKTSYNEQFF

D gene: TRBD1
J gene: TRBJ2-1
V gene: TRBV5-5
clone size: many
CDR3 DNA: TGTGCCAGCAGCTCGACAGGGCACAATGAGCAGTTCTTC
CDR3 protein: CASSSTGHNEQFF

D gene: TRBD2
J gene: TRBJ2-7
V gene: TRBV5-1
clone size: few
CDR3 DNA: TGCGCCAGCAGCTTGGGGGGACTAGCCAGCTCCTACGAGCAGTACTTC
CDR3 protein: CASSLGGLASSYEQYF

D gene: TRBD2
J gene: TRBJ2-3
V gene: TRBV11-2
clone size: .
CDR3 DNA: TGTGCCAGCAGCCCGGGGGGTTTTTCAAACACAGATACGCAGTATTTT
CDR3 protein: CASSPGGFSNTDTQYF

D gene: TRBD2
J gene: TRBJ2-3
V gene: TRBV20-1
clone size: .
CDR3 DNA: TGCAGTAGGGCTATTAGGACTAGCAGAGCTAGCACAGATACGCAGTATTTT
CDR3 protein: CSRAIRTSRASTDTQYF

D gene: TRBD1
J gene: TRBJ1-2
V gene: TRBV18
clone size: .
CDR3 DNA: TGTGCCAGCTCACCACCCACAGGGGAAGCGGTTGGCTACACCTTC
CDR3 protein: CASSPPTGEAVGYTF

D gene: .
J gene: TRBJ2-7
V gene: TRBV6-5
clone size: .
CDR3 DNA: TGTGCCAGCAGTTACTCGACAGGCGCCTACGAGCAGTACTTC
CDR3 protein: CASSYSTGAYEQYF

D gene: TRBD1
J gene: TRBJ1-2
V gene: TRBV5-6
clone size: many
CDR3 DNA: TGTGCCAGCAGAACCGGGACAGCTAACTATGGCTACACCTTC
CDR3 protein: CASRTGTANYGYTF